This TCR beta chain was sequenced during a study of blood T cells in healthy people across ages. With a J-beta primer mix and a sample-barcoded 5' primer, a second PCR ran roughly 7 to 11 cycles. TCRdb passed the 5' RACE reads through MiXCR, listing each CDR3 protein once. The table includes over a million distinct CDR3 sequences, approximately 39% detected once. V dropped 0 bases and J dropped 5; count of bases not matched to a gene: 7. This CDR3 region has 16 residues. Looked up from germline, CDR1 is SGHRS and CDR2 is YFSETQ. The sequencing sample was made of blood. This receptor was identified in a woman in her late teens or twenties in good health. The V gene is TRBV5-1, the J gene TRBJ2-3, with 9 nucleotides matching TRBD1. This CDR3 reads CASSLGLGTGIDTQYF. The CDR3 coding sequence is TGCGCCAGCAGCTTGGGGCTGGGGACAGGGATAGATACGCAGTATTTT.